This T cell receptor beta chain was documented in a study of human T cells and chemical hapten exposure. Study-wide points: Donors had alopecia, so their immune response may differ from healthy people's. Expanded TCRs grouped into significantly more large CDR3 similarity clusters than controls produced.

In the library, unique molecular identifiers were attached to individual cDNA molecules. TCRdb processed the RACE reads anew with MiXCR; each CDR3 protein has one entry. The data contain about 80,000 distinct CDR3 sequences, under 13% of them singletons. Time point meaning: patch test 1, 2 weeks after DPC sensitization. Described treatment: therapeutic diphenylcyclopropenone sensitization with weekly scalp DPC. Every patch test was put on after a blood sample was taken. The CDR3 sequence is 14 residues long. Germline V lookup: CDR1 KGHSH, CDR2 LQKENI. V was shortened by 2 bases and J by 4 bases, with 11 bases between the two germline ends. A remark on this clonotype: Its target is not known.

This TCR was sampled from a woman between 45 and 60 years old with alopecia areata. Some clones in this sample may be carry-over from other donors' samples. V usage is TRBV18 and J usage is TRBJ1-2; D uncertain. The sample was whole blood, taken in connection with sensitization to the hapten diphenylcyclopropenone (DPC). The CDR3 sequence is CASSPFKSFYGYTF. In nucleotides, the CDR3 is TGTGCCAGCTCACCATTCAAATCTTTCTATGGCTACACCTTC.